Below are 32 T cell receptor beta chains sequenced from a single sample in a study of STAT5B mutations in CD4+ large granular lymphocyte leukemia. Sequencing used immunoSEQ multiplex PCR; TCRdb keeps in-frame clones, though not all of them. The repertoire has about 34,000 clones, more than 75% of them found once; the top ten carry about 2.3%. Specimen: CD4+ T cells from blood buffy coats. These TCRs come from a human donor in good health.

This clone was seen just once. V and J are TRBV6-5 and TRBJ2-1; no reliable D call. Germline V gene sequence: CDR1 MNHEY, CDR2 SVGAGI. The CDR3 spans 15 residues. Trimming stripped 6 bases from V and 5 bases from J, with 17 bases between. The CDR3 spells CASSRWREVDNEQFF. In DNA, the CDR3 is TGTGCCAGCAGCCGTTGGCGAGAAGTGGACAATGAGCAGTTCTTC.

The CDR3 nucleotides read TGTGCCAGCAGCTTGGTTCACCATGACAATGAGCAGTTCTTC. Protein product: CASSLVHHDNEQFF. J is TRBJ2-1 and V is TRBV5-5, with D hard to call. This CDR3 comprises 14 residues. CDR1 SGHKS and CDR2 YYEKEE come from the germline V gene (reference sequence). Trimming took off 0 bases at V and 5 bases at J, with 9 bases between the two ends.

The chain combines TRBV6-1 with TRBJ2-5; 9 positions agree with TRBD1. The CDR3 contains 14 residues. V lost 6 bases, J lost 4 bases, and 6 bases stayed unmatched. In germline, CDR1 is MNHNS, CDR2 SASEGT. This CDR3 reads CASSPRTGVETQYF. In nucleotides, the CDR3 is TGTGCCAGCAGCCCCAGGACAGGGGTAGAGACCCAGTACTTC.

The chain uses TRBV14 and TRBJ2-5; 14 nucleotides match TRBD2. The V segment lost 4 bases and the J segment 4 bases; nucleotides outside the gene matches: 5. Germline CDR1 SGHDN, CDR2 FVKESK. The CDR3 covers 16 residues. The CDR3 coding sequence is TGTGCCAGCAGCCCGGGACTAGCGGGGGTTGGAGAGACCCAGTACTTC. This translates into CASSPGLAGVGETQYF.

CDR3 nucleotide sequence: TGCGCCAGCAGCCAAGAGCGAATGGGGTCGGAGACCCAGTACTTC. This gives the protein CASSQERMGSETQYF. The chain is built from TRBV4-1 and TRBJ2-5, with D unresolved. The CDR3 sequence is 15 residues long. Trimming took 0 bases from V and 5 from J, leaving 13 bases between them. In germline, CDR1 is MGHRA, CDR2 YSYEKL.

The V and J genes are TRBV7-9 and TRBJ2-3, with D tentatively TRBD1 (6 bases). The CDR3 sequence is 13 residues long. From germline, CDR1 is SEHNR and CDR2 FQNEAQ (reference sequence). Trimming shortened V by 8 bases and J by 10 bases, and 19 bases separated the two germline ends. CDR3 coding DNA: TGTGCCAGCGGGACACCCCTGGAAGGTGCGCAGTATTTT. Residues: CASGTPLEGAQYF.

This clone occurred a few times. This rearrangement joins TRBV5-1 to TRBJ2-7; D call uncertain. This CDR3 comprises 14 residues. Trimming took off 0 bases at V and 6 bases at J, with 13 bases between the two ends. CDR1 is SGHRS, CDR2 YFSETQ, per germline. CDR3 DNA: TGCGCCAGCAGCTTGGTAGGTGGGAAGCTCGAGCAGTACTTC. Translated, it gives CASSLVGGKLEQYF. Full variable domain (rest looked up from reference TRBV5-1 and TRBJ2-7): KAGVTQTPRYLIKTRGQQVTLSCSPISGHRSVSWYQQTPGQGLQFLFEYFSETQRNKGNFPGRFSGRQFSNSRSEMNVSTLELGDSALYLCASSLVGGKLEQYFGPGTRLTVT.

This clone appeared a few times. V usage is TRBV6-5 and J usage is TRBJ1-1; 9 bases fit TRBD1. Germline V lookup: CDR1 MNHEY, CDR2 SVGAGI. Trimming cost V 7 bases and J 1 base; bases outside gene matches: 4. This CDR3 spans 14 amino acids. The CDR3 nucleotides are TGTGCCAGCAAAACAGGGGGCGCGAACACTGAAGCTTTCTTT. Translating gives CASKTGGANTEAFF.

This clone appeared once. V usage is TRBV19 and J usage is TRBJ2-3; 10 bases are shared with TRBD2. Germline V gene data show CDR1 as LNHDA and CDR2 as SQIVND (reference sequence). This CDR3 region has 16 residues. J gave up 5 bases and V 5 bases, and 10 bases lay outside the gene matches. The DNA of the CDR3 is TGTGCCAGTAGTCGGACTAGCGGAAGGGGGGAAGATACGCAGTATTTT. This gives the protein CASSRTSGRGEDTQYF.

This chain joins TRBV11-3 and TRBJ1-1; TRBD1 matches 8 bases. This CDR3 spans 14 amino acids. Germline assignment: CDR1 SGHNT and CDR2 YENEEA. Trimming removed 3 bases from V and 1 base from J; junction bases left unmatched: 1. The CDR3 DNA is TGTGCCAGCAGCTTTACAGGGGGGAACACTGAAGCTTTCTTT. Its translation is CASSFTGGNTEAFF. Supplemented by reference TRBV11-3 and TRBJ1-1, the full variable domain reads EAGVVQSPRYKIIEKKQPVAFWCNPISGHNTLYWYLQNLGQGPELLIRYENEEAVDDSQLPKDRFSAERLKGVDSTLKIQPAELGDSAVYLCASSFTGGNTEAFFGQGTRLTVV.

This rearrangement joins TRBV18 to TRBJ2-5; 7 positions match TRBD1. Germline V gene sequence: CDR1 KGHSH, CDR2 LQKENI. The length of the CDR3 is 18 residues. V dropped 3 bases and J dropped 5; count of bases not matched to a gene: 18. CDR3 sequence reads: CASSPNRGRLTSRETQYF. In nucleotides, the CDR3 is TGTGCCAGCTCACCTAACAGGGGTAGGCTGACCTCTCGGGAGACCCAGTACTTC.

For the CDR3, the DNA is TGTGCCAGCTCACCACAGTGGAACACTGAAGCTTTCTTT. Amino acids: CASSPQWNTEAFF. The chain has TRBV18 and TRBJ1-1; D remains unclear. Germline lookup yields CDR1 KGHSH and CDR2 LQKENI. The germline V and J ends were trimmed by 1 base and 1 base, with 4 bases remaining between them. This CDR3 spans 13 amino acids.

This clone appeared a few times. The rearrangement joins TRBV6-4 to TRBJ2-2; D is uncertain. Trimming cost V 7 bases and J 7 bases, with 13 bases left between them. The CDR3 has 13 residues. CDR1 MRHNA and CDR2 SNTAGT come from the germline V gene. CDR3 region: CASTQRFGGELFF. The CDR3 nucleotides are TGTGCCAGCACCCAAAGATTCGGCGGGGAGCTGTTTTTT.

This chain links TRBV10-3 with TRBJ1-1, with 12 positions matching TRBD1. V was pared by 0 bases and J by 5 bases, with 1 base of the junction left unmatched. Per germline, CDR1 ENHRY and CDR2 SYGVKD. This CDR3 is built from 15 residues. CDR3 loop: CAISESGQGATEAFF. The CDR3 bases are TGTGCCATCAGTGAGTCGGGACAGGGGGCAACTGAAGCTTTCTTT.

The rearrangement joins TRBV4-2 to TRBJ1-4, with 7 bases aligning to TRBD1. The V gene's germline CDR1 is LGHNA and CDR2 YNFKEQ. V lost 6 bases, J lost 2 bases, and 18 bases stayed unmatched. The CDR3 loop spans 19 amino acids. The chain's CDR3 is CASRRGNRGPGGTNEKLFF. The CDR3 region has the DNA TGTGCCAGCAGGCGCGGAAACAGGGGCCCCGGAGGGACTAATGAAAAACTGTTTTTT.

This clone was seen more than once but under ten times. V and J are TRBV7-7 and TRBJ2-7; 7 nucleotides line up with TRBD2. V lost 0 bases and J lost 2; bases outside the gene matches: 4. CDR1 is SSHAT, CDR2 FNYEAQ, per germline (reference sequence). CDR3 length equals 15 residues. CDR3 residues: CASSLAAGETYEQYF. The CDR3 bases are TGTGCCAGCAGCTTAGCCGCGGGAGAGACCTACGAGCAGTACTTC.

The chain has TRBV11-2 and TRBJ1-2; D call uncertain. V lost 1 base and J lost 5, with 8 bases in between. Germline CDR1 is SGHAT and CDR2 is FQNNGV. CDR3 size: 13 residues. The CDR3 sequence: CASSLVAGYGYTF. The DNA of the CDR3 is TGTGCCAGCAGCTTAGTGGCAGGATATGGCTACACCTTC.

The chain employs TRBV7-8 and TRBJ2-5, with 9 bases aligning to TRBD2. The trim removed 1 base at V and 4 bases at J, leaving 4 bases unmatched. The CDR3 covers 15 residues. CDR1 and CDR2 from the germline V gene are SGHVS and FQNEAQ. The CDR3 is CASSLGLAVGETQYF. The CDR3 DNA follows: TGTGCCAGCAGCTTAGGACTAGCGGTTGGAGAGACCCAGTACTTC.

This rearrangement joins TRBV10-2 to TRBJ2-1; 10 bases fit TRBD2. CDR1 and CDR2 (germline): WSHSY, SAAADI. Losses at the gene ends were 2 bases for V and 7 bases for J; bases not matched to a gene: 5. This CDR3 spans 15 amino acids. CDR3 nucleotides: TGCGCCAGCAGTGAGCTAGCGGGAGTTAGTAATGAGCAGTTCTTC. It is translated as CASSELAGVSNEQFF.

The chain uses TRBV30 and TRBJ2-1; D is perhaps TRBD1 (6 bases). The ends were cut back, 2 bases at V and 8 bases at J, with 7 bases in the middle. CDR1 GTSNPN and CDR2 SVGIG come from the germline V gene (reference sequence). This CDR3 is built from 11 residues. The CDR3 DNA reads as TGTGCCTGGAGTTACAGGGATGAGCAGTTCTTC. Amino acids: CAWSYRDEQFF.

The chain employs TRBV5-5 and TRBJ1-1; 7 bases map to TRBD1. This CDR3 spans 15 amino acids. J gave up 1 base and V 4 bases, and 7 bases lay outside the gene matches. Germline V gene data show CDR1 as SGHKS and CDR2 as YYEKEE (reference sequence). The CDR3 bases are TGTGCCAGCAGCCAATCCCCAGGGGGGAACACTGAAGCTTTCTTT. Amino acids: CASSQSPGGNTEAFF.

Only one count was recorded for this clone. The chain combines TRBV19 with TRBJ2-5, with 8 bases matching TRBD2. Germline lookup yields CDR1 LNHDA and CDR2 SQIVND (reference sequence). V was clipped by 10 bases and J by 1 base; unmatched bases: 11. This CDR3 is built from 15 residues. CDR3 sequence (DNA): TGTGCCACCACCCTAGGAGCGGGGGCCCAAGAGACCCAGTACTTC. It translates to CATTLGAGAQETQYF.

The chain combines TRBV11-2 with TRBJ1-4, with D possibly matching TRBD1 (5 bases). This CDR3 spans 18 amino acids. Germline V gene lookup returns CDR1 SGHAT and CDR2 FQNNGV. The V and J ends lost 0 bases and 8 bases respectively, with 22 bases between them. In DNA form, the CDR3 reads TGTGCCAGCAGCTTAGAGGGGACCTCCCACTGGGGCCGGGAAAAACTGTTTTTT. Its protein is CASSLEGTSHWGREKLFF.

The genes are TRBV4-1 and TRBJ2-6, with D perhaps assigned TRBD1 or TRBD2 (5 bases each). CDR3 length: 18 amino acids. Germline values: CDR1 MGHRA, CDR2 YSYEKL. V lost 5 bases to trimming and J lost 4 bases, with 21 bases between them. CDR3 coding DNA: TGCGCCAGCAGCAAGACAGAGGGCTCTTCCTTAGGGGCCAACGTCCTGACTTTC. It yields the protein CASSKTEGSSLGANVLTF.

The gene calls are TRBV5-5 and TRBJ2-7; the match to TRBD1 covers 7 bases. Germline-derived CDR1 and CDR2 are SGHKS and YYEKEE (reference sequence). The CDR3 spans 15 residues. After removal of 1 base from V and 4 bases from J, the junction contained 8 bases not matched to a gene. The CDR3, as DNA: TGTGCCAGCAGCTTGACCCCCGGACAGGTATACGAGCAGTACTTC. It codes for CASSLTPGQVYEQYF.

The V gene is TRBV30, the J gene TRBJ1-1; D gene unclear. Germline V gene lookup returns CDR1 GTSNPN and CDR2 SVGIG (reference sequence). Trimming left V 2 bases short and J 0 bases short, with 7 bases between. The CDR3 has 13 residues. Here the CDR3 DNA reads TGTGCCTGGAGTCCCGATCTGAACACTGAAGCTTTCTTT. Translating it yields CAWSPDLNTEAFF.

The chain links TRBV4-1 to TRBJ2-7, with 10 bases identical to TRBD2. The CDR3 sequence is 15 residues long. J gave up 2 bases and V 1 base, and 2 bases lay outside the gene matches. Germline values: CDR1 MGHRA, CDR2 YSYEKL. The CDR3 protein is CASSQGTSGTYEQYF. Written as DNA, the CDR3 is TGCGCCAGCAGCCAAGGAACTAGCGGGACCTACGAGCAGTACTTC.

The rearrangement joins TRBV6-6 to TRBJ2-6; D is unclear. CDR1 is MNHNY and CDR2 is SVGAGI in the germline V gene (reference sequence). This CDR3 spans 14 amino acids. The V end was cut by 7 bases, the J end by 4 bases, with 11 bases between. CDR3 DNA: TGTGCCAGCACGAGCCGACGGGGGGCCAACGTCCTGACTTTC. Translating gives CASTSRRGANVLTF.

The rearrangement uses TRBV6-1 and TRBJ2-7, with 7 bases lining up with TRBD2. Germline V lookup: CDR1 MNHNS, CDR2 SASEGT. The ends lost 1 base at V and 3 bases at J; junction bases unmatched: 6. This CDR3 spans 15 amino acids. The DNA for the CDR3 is TGTGCCAGCAGTGAAGGGTCCCGGGGGGTCTACGAGCAGTACTTC. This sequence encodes CASSEGSRGVYEQYF.

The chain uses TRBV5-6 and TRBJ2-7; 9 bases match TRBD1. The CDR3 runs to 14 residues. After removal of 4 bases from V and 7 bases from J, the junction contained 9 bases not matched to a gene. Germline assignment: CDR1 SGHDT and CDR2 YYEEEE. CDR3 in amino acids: CASSRGDRVGEQYF. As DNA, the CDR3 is TGTGCCAGCAGCCGGGGGGACAGGGTCGGAGAGCAGTACTTC.

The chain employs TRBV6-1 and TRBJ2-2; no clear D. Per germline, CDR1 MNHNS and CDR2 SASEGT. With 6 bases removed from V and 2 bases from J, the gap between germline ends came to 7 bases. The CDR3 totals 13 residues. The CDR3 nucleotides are TGTGCCAGCAGCCGACTTAACACCGGGGAGCTGTTTTTT. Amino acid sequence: CASSRLNTGELFF.

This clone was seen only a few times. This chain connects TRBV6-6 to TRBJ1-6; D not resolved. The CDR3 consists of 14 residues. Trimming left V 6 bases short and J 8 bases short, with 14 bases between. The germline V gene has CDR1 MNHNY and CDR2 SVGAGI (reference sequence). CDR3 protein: CASSSGLGYSPLHF. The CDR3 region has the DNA TGTGCCAGCAGCTCGGGGTTAGGGTATTCACCCCTCCACTTT.